These 18 T cell receptor beta chains were sequenced from one sample in a study of PD-1 blockade in mismatch repair-deficient tumors. Method: immunoSEQ multiplex PCR; TCRdb's copy keeps in-frame clones and lacks some. The table includes roughly 15,000 clones, about 85% detected once. What these receptors recognize is not known. The time point here: 10-day in vitro stimulation with candidate neoantigen peptide 6. This specimen consisted of cells cultured in vitro, obtained from a patient treated with pembrolizumab. The source of these receptors is an adult with mismatch repair-deficient cancer.

This chain joins TRBV5-1 and TRBJ1-2; tentatively, D is TRBD1 (5 bases). The CDR3 totals 14 residues. Trimming pared 0 bases from V and 1 base from J, leaving 7 bases between. Germline V lookup: CDR1 SGHRS, CDR2 YFSETQ. This chain's CDR3 is CASSLDQGNYGYTF. As DNA, the CDR3 is TGCGCCAGCAGCTTGGATCAGGGTAACTATGGCTACACCTTC.

V is TRBV11-2 and J is TRBJ2-1; 8 bases are shared with TRBD2. This CDR3 contains 16 residues. The V gene's germline CDR1 is SGHAT and CDR2 FQNNGV. V was clipped by 4 bases and J by 7 bases; unmatched bases: 12. The CDR3 nucleotides read TGTGCCAGCAGCTCCCTAGCGGGCCCGCCAAGGAATGAGCAGTTCTTC. Translation gives CASSSLAGPPRNEQFF.

This chain's CDR3 is CASSDRLTGGYTF. CDR3 nucleotides: TGTGCCAGCTCGGACAGGCTAACCGGGGGCTACACCTTC. This chain joins TRBV19 and TRBJ1-2; 7 positions match TRBD1. The germline CDR1 and CDR2 sequences are LNHDA and SQIVND (reference sequence). V was pared by 9 bases and J by 8 bases, with 12 bases of the junction left unmatched. There are 13 residues in the CDR3.

The V gene is TRBV27, the J gene TRBJ2-7, with TRBD2 matching over 14 bases. V shed 3 bases, J shed 0 bases, and the junction held 7 bases outside the gene matches. Germline CDR1 is MNHEY and CDR2 is SMNVEV (reference sequence). The CDR3 runs 18 residues. CDR3 residues: CASSFTGTSGRFSYEQYF. In DNA, the CDR3 is TGTGCCAGCAGTTTCACGGGGACTAGCGGGAGATTCTCCTACGAGCAGTACTTC.

The V call is TRBV13, the J call TRBJ1-1, with a possible D match to TRBD1 (5 bases). V was cut by 5 bases and J by 5 bases, with 12 bases left in between. CDR1 is PRHDT and CDR2 is FYEKMQ in the germline V gene (reference sequence). The CDR3 totals 13 residues. CDR3 coding DNA: TGTGCCAGCAGCCCTCGCAGGGTGACTGAAGCTTTCTTT. Protein product: CASSPRRVTEAFF.

This clone showed up just a few times. The chain links TRBV15 to TRBJ1-6; D call uncertain. Trimming took 5 bases from V and 6 from J, leaving 8 bases between them. The CDR3 has 13 amino acids. Per the germline V gene, CDR1 is LNHNV and CDR2 is YYDKDF (reference sequence). CDR3 region: CATSGTGNSPLHF. The CDR3 coding sequence is TGTGCCACCAGCGGAACCGGTAATTCACCCCTCCACTTT.

In this sample, this clone turned up a few times. The CDR3 coding sequence is TGTGCCACCCTATTACTAGCGGGAGTACCCGGGGAGCTGTTTTTT. Translation: CATLLLAGVPGELFF. The rearrangement uses TRBV27 and TRBJ2-2; 11 bases are a match to TRBD2. Germline V CDR1 and CDR2: MNHEY, SMNVEV (reference sequence). The CDR3 has 15 amino acids. The junction had 10 bases not matched to a gene; V was cut back by 10 bases and J by 6 bases.

The chain joins TRBV18 to TRBJ1-5, with 11 bases that match TRBD1. CDR3 size: 16 residues. Trimming at V came to 2 bases and at J to 6 bases, leaving 6 bases not matched to a gene. Germline V CDR1 and CDR2: KGHSH, LQKENI. CDR3 nucleotides: TGTGCCAGCTCACCAAAGGACAGGGGGCCGAGTCAGCCCCAGCATTTT. Protein product: CASSPKDRGPSQPQHF.

The chain uses TRBV6-5 and TRBJ1-3; the D is unclear. The CDR3 is made up of 13 amino acids. Germline CDR1 MNHEY, CDR2 SVGAGI. The V and J ends lost 6 bases and 4 bases respectively, with 10 bases between them. Written as DNA, the CDR3 is TGTGCCAGCAGCCGTACCGTGGGAAACACCATATATTTT. It codes for CASSRTVGNTIYF.

This clone was recorded a few times. The chain employs TRBV9 and TRBJ1-1, with D unresolved. V lost 0 bases, J lost 1 base, and 4 bases lay in between. Germline CDR1 reads SGDLS; CDR2 reads YYNGEE. The CDR3 has 13 residues. DNA for the CDR3: TGTGCCAGCAGCGTAGTTACGAACACTGAAGCTTTCTTT. The encoded protein is CASSVVTNTEAFF.

The chain uses TRBV7-9 and TRBJ1-5; unclear D gene. Germline CDR1 is SEHNR and CDR2 is FQNEAQ (reference sequence). The CDR3 loop spans 16 amino acids. V dropped 5 bases and J dropped 4 bases, with 18 bases sitting between them. DNA of the CDR3: TGTGCCAGCAGCCCCCTCTTGTCTTGGGGTAATCAGCCCCAGCATTTT. Residues: CASSPLLSWGNQPQHF.

This clone turned up a few times. CDR3 nucleotides: TGTGCCAGCAGCTTCCAGGGTTGGAGCTCTGGAAACACCATATATTTT. Protein: CASSFQGWSSGNTIYF. The chain combines TRBV7-2 with TRBJ1-3; possibly TRBD1 for D (5 bases). The CDR3 is 16 residues long. V was pared by 3 bases and J by 0 bases, with 12 bases between. Germline assignment: CDR1 SGHTA and CDR2 FQGNSA.

The rearrangement links TRBV7-3 to TRBJ2-2, with 10 bases lining up with TRBD2. The CDR3 runs to 15 residues. The germline V gene has CDR1 SGHTA and CDR2 FQGTGA. V shed 5 bases, J shed 6 bases, and the junction held 6 bases outside the gene matches. The CDR3: CASSTSSGRAGELFF. In DNA form, the CDR3 reads TGTGCCAGCAGCACCTCCAGCGGGAGGGCCGGGGAGCTGTTTTTT.

This chain joins TRBV19 and TRBJ2-7; D is possibly TRBD2 (6 bases). The germline V gene encodes CDR1 LNHDA and CDR2 SQIVND (reference sequence). This CDR3 comprises 17 residues. Trimming took 5 bases from V and 2 from J, leaving 22 bases between them. Here the CDR3 reads CASSPEVSGNFPYEQYF. The CDR3 DNA reads as TGTGCCAGTAGTCCGGAAGTTAGCGGCAACTTCCCCTACGAGCAGTACTTC.

The V call is TRBV14, the J call TRBJ2-1; 7 positions match TRBD2. The V and J ends lost 2 bases and 8 bases, in that order; junction bases with no gene match: 3. CDR1 and CDR2 (germline): SGHDN, FVKESK. This CDR3 is built from 13 residues. The CDR3 DNA follows: TGTGCCAGCAGCCAAACTAGCGTCCATGAGCAGTTCTTC. It encodes CASSQTSVHEQFF.

The rearrangement uses TRBV2 and TRBJ1-1; D not resolved. Per the germline V gene, CDR1 is SNHLY and CDR2 is FYNNEI. The CDR3 is 15 amino acids. Trimming removed 5 bases at V and 2 bases at J, with 15 bases between. The CDR3 protein is CASSSPLGRNTEAFF. The CDR3 nucleotides are TGTGCCAGCAGTTCTCCTCTAGGGAGAAACACTGAAGCTTTCTTT.

DNA of the CDR3: TGTGCCAGCAGCCAAGCGGGGGTACCGCAGAACACTGAAGCTTTCTTT. Residues: CASSQAGVPQNTEAFF. The gene calls are TRBV11-3 and TRBJ1-1, with TRBD1 as a possible D gene (5 bases). The germline V and J ends were trimmed by 5 bases and 1 base, with 17 bases remaining between them. There are 16 residues in the CDR3. The germline gives CDR1 SGHNT, CDR2 YENEEA.

This clone showed up just a few times. The V gene is TRBV6-6, the J gene TRBJ1-2; D is uncertain. This CDR3 contains 14 residues. The ends were cut back, 0 bases at V and 2 bases at J, with 7 bases in the middle. CDR1 is MNHNY, CDR2 SVGAGI, per germline (reference sequence). CDR3 in amino acids: CASSYSGGNYGYTF. In nucleotides, the CDR3 is TGTGCCAGCAGTTACTCGGGTGGAAACTATGGCTACACCTTC.